The sequence of this T cell receptor (beta chain) was determined in a study of CD4+ T cells in melanoma. Findings of the study overall: CD8+ T cell, macrophage and B cell function reportedly correlated with neoantigen-specific CD4+ T cells. In melanoma, neoantigen-specific CD4+ T cells reportedly differed in differentiation state.

Trimming cost V 5 bases and J 5 bases, with 15 bases left between them. CDR3 size: 15 residues. The germline V gene encodes CDR1 LNHDA and CDR2 SQIVND (reference sequence). Sequencing used immunoSEQ multiplex PCR; TCRdb keeps in-frame clones, though not all of them. This sample has roughly 110,000 clones, with about 90% found just once. Worth noting for this clone: As yet, its antigen is unknown.

The V gene is TRBV19, the J gene TRBJ1-4; D is perhaps TRBD1 (5 bases). The receptor was isolated from a human donor with melanoma. Material: peripheral blood. The CDR3 spells CASSVRQRSNEKLFF. CDR3 bases: TGTGCCAGTAGTGTCCGACAGCGCTCGAATGAAAAACTGTTTTTT.